The 5 T cell receptor beta chains below all came from one sample that was sequenced in a study of blood T cell repertoires in COVID-19. TCRdb keeps only in-frame clones here, not all; method: immunoSEQ multiplex PCR. The sample holds roughly 300,000 clones, roughly 90% seen once. Specimen: peripheral blood. Receptor source: a man aged 18 to 35 who had recovered from COVID-19.

The chain links TRBV10-3 to TRBJ1-1, with 7 bases lining up with TRBD1. J gave up 7 bases and V 0 bases, and 2 bases lay outside the gene matches. Germline V lookup: CDR1 ENHRY, CDR2 SYGVKD. The CDR3 is made up of 13 amino acids. The DNA of the CDR3 is TGTGCCATCAGTGAGTCGGGGACAGTTGAAGCTTTCTTT. It encodes CAISESGTVEAFF.

About this clone: Different DNA sequences within this sample yield the same CDR3. The chain has TRBV19 and TRBJ2-1; 8 nucleotides match TRBD2. V lost 3 bases and J lost 6; bases outside the gene matches: 4. The germline gives CDR1 LNHDA, CDR2 SQIVND (reference sequence). This CDR3 has 14 residues. The CDR3 spells CASSIGLAVNEQFF. For the CDR3, the DNA is TGTGCCAGTAGTATCGGACTAGCAGTCAATGAGCAGTTCTTC.

The chain recombines TRBV19 with TRBJ1-2; 8 positions agree with TRBD1. CDR3 size: 14 residues. After removal of 5 bases from V and 10 bases from J, the junction contained 12 bases not matched to a gene. The V gene's germline CDR1 is LNHDA and CDR2 SQIVND (reference sequence). The CDR3 bases are TGTGCCAGTAGTGGTACAGGGGGGGATCCTTACTACACCTTC. It codes for CASSGTGGDPYYTF.

V is TRBV16 and J is TRBJ2-2; the D gene is possibly TRBD1 (5 bases). The CDR3 covers 17 residues. Germline CDR1 KGHSY, CDR2 FQNENV. Deletions cut 2 bases from V and 4 bases from J, with 17 bases between. CDR3 sequence reads: CASSQPTDTFFTGELFF. DNA for the CDR3: TGTGCCAGCAGCCAACCGACAGATACCTTTTTCACCGGGGAGCTGTTTTTT.

The chain's CDR3 is CASSQPGTPETQYF. The CDR3 nucleotides read TGCGCCAGCAGCCAACCCGGGACACCAGAGACCCAGTACTTC. The V gene is TRBV4-1, the J gene TRBJ2-5, with D possibly being TRBD1 (6 bases). Trimming cost V 2 bases and J 4 bases, with 11 bases left between them. The germline CDR1 and CDR2 sequences are MGHRA and YSYEKL. CDR3 size: 14 residues.